This paragraph reports one TCR beta chain. This record comes from a study of blood T cell repertoires in COVID-19. The CDR3 totals 15 residues. Per germline, CDR1 SGHRS and CDR2 YFSETQ. The trim removed 3 bases at V and 6 bases at J, leaving 3 bases unmatched. This table comes from immunoSEQ multiplex PCR, and its TCRdb copy is limited to in-frame clones, with some not included. The repertoire has about 180,000 clones, around 80% of them found once; the top ten carry about 7%. This chain connects TRBV5-1 to TRBJ2-7; 16 bases align to TRBD2. Sequencing was performed on peripheral blood. The TCR originated in a man aged 65 to 85 with active or convalescent COVID-19. The CDR3 bases are TGCGCCAGCAGCTCCGGGACTAGCGGGAGGGGCGAGCAGTACTTC. It specifies CASSSGTSGRGEQYF.